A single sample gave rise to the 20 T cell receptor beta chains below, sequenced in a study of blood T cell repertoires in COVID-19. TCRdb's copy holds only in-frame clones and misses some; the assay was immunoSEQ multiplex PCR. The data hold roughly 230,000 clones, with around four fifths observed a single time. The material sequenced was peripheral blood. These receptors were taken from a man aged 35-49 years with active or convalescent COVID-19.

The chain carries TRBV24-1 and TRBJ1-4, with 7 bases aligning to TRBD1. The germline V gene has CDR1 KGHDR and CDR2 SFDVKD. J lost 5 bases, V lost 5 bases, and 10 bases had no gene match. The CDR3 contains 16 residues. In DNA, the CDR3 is TGTGCCACCAGTGCCGCCCGGACAGGAGGAAATGAAAAACTGTTTTTT. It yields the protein CATSAARTGGNEKLFF.

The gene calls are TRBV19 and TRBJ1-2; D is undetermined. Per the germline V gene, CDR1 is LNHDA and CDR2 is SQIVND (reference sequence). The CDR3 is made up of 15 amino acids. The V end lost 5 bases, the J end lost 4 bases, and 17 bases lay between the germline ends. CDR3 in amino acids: CASSSKHAEGYGYTF. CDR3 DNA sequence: TGTGCCAGTAGTTCGAAGCACGCGGAGGGCTATGGCTACACCTTC.

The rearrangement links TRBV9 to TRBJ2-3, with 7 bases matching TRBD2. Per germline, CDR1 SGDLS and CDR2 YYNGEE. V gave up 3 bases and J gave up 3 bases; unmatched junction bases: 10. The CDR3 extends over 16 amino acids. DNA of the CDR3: TGTGCCAGCAGCGCGATGACTAGCCCTCTGACAGATACGCAGTATTTT. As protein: CASSAMTSPLTDTQYF.

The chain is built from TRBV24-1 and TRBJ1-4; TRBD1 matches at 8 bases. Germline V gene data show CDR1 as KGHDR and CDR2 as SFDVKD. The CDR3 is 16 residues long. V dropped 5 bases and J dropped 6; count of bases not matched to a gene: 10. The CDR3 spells CATSASPSGGHEKLFF. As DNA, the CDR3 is TGTGCCACCAGTGCGTCCCCTTCAGGGGGCCATGAAAAACTGTTTTTT.

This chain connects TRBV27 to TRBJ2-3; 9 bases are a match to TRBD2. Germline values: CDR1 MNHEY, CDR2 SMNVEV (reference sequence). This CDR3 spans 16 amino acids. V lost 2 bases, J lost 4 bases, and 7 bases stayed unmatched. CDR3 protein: CASSLAGGPGSDTQYF. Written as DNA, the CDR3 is TGTGCCAGCAGTTTAGCGGGAGGGCCGGGCTCAGATACGCAGTATTTT.

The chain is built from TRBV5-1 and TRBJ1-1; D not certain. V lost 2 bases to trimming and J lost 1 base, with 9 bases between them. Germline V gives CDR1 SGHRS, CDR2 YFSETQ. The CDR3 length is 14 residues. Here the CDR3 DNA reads TGCGCCAGCAGCTTAAAGCCGCCGAACACTGAAGCTTTCTTT. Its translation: CASSLKPPNTEAFF.

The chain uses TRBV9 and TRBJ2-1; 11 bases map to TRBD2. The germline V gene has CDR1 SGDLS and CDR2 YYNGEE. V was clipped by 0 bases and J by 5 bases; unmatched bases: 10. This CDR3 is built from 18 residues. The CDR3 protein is CASSVGGPGLAAHNEQFF. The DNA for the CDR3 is TGTGCCAGCAGCGTAGGAGGACCGGGACTAGCGGCTCACAATGAGCAGTTCTTC.

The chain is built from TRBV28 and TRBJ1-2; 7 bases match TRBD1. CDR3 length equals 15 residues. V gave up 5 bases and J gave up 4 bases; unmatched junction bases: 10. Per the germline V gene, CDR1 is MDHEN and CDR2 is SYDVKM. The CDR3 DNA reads TGTGCCAGCAGTCCTTCAGGGGGGAGACTCTATGGCTACACCTTC. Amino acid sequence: CASSPSGGRLYGYTF.

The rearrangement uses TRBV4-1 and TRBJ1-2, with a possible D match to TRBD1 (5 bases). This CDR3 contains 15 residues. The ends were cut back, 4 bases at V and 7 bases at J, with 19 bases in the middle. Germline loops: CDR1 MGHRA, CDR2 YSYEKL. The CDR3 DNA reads TGCGCCAGCAGCCCCCCGACAGTTTCCGGGGGTGGCTACACCTTC. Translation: CASSPPTVSGGGYTF.

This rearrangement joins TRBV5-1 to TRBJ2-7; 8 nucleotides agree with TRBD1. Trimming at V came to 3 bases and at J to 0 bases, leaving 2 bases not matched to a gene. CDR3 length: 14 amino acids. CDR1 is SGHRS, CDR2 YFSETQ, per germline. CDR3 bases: TGCGCCAGCAGCTGGACAGGGTTCTCCTACGAGCAGTACTTC. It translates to CASSWTGFSYEQYF.

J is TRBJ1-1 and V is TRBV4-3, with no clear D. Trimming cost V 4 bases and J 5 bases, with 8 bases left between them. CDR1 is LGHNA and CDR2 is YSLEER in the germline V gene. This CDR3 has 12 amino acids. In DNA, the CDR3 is TGCGCCAGCAGCCCACAACGAACTGAAGCTTTCTTT. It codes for CASSPQRTEAFF.

The chain's CDR3 is CAWSVVAGSDTQYF. The CDR3 DNA is TGTGCCTGGAGTGTGGTAGCGGGAAGTGATACGCAGTATTTT. The V gene is TRBV30, the J gene TRBJ2-3; 8 bases fit TRBD2. The germline V gene has CDR1 GTSNPN and CDR2 SVGIG (reference sequence). The trim removed 0 bases at V and 6 bases at J, leaving 5 bases unmatched. This CDR3 is 14 amino acids long.

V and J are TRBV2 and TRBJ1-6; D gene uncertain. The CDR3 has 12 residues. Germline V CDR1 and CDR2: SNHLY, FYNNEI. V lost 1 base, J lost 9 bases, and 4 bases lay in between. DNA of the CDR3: TGTGCCAGCAGTGAAGGGGCTTCACCCCTCCACTTT. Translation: CASSEGASPLHF.

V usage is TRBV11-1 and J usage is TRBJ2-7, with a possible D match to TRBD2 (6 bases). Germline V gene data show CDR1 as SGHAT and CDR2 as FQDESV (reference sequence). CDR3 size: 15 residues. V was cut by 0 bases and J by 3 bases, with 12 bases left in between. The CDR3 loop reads CASSLARGRYYEQYF. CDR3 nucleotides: TGTGCCAGCAGCTTAGCCCGGGGGAGGTACTACGAGCAGTACTTC.

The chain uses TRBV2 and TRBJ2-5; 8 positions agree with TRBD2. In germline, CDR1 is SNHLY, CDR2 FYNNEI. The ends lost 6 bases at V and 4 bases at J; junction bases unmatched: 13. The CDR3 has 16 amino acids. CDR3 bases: TGTGCCAGCAGCCCCAGTCGGGAGGGCCGGCGAGAGACCCAGTACTTC. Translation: CASSPSREGRRETQYF.

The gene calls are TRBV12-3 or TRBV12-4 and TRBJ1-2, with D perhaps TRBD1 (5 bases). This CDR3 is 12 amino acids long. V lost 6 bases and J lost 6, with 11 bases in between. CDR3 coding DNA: TGTGCCAGCAGCTGGGGCGGTGATGGCTACACCTTC. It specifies CASSWGGDGYTF.

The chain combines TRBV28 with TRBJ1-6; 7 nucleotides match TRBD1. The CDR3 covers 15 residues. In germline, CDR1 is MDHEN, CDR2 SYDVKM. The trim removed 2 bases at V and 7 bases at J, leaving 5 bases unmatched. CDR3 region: CASSLAGTDNSPLHF. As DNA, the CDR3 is TGTGCCAGCAGTTTAGCCGGGACAGACAATTCACCCCTCCACTTT.

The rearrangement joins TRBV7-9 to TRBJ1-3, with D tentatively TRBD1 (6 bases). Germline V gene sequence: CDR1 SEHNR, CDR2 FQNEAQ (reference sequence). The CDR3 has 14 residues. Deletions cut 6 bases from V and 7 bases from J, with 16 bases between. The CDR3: CASSPEGVGNTIYF. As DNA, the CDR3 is TGTGCCAGCAGTCCAGAGGGGGTCGGGAACACCATATATTTT.

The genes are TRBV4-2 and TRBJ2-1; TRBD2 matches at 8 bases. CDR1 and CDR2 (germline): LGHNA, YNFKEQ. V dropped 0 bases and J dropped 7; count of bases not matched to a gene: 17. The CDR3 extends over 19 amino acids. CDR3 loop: CASSQDPFPGREEGNEQFF. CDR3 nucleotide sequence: TGTGCCAGCAGCCAAGACCCCTTTCCGGGGCGGGAGGAAGGAAATGAGCAGTTCTTC.

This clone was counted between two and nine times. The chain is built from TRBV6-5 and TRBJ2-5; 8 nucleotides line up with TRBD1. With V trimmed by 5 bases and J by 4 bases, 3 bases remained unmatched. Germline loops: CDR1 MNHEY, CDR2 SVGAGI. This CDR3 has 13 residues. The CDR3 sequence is CASSLDRGETQYF. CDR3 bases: TGTGCCAGCAGTCTCGACAGGGGAGAGACCCAGTACTTC.